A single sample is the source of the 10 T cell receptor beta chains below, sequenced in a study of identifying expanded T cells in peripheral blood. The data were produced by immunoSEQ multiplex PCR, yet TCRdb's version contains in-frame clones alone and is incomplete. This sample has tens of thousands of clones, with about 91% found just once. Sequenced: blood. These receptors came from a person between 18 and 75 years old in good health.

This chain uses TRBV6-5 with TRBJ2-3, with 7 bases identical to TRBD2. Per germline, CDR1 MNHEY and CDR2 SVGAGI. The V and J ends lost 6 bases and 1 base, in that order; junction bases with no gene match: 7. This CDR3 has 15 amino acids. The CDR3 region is CASSLVAGGTDTQYF. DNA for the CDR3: TGTGCCAGCAGCTTGGTGGCGGGAGGCACAGATACGCAGTATTTT.

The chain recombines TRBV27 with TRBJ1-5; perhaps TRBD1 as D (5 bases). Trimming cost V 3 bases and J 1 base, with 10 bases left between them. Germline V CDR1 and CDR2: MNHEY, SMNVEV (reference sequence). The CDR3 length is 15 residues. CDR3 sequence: CASSFGGGSNQPQHF. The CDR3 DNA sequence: TGTGCCAGCAGTTTTGGGGGAGGGAGCAATCAGCCCCAGCATTTT.

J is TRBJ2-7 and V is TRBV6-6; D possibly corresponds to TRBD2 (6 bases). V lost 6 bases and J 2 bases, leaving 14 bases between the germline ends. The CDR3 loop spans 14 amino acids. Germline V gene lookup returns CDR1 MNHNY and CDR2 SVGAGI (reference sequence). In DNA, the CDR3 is TGTGCCAGCAGAACCGGGGGAGCCGCCTACGAGCAGTACTTC. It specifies CASRTGGAAYEQYF.

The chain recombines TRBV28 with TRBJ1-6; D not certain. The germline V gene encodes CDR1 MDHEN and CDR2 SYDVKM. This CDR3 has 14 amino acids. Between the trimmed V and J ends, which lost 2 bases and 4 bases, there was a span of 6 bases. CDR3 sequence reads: CASSLTLYNSPLHF. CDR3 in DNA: TGTGCCAGCAGTTTAACACTTTATAATTCACCCCTCCACTTT.

The CDR3 region is CASSYTAGGANYGYTF. The CDR3 region has the DNA TGTGCCAGCAGTTATACTGCTGGCGGGGCTAACTATGGCTACACCTTC. The chain joins TRBV28 to TRBJ1-2; D is uncertain. CDR3 length: 16 residues. V lost 4 bases and J lost 0, with 15 bases in between. From germline, CDR1 is MDHEN and CDR2 SYDVKM.

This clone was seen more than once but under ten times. The CDR3 sequence: CASSPGTEHNEQFF. CDR3 sequence (DNA): TGTGCCAGCAGCCCCGGGACCGAGCACAATGAGCAGTTCTTC. The rearrangement joins TRBV7-3 to TRBJ2-1; the D gene could be TRBD1 or TRBD2 (5 bases each). CDR3 length: 14 amino acids. Germline CDR1 and CDR2: SGHTA and FQGTGA. V lost 5 bases, J lost 5 bases, and 13 bases lay in between.

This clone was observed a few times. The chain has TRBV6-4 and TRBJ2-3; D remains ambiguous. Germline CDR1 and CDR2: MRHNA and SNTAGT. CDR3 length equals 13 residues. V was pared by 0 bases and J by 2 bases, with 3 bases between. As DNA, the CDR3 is TGTGCCAGCAGTGACTCAGACACAGATACGCAGTATTTT. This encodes CASSDSDTDTQYF.

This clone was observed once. CDR3 bases: TGTGCCAGCAGAATTAAGGCTTTGTACCAAGAGACCCAGTACTTC. As protein: CASRIKALYQETQYF. The J gene is TRBJ2-5, the V gene TRBV7-3; D is unclear. CDR1 and CDR2 from the germline V gene are SGHTA and FQGTGA. CDR3 length: 15 amino acids. V dropped 6 bases and J dropped 0 bases, with 14 bases sitting between them.

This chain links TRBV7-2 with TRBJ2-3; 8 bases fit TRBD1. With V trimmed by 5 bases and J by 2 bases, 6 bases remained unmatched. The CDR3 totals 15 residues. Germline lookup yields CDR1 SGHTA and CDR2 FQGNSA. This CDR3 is CASSRQGRTTDTQYF. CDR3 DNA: TGTGCCAGCAGCCGACAGGGGCGAACCACAGATACGCAGTATTTT.

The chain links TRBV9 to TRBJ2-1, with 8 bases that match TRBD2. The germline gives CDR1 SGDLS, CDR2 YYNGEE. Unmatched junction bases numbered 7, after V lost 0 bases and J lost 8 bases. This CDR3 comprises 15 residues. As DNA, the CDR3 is TGTGCCAGCAGCGTAGCGGTAGCGGGATTCTATGAGCAGTTCTTC. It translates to CASSVAVAGFYEQFF.